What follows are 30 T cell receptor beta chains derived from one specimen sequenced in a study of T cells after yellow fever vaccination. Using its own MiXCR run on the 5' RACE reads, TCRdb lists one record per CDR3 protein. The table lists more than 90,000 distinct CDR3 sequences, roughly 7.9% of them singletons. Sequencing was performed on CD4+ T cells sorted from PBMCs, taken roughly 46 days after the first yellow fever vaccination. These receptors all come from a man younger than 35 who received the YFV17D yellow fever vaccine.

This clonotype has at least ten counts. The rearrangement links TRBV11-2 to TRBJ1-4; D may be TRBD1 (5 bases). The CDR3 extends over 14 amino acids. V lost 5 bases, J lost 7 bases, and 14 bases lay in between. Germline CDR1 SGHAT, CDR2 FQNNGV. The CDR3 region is CASSQQEFSEKLFF. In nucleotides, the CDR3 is TGTGCCAGCAGCCAACAGGAATTTAGTGAAAAACTGTTTTTT. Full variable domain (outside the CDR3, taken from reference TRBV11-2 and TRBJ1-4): EAGVAQSPRYKIIEKRQSVAFWCNPISGHATLYWYQQILGQGPKLLIQFQNNGVVDDSQLPKDRFSAERLKGVDSTLKIQPAKLEDSAVYLCASSQQEFSEKLFFGSGTQLSVL.

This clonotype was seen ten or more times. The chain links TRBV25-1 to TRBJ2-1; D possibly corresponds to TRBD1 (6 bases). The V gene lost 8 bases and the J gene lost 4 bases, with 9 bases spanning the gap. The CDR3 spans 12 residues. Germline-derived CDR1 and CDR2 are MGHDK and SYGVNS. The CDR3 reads CASFDRYNEQFF. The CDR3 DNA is TGTGCCAGCTTTGACAGGTACAATGAGCAGTTCTTC.

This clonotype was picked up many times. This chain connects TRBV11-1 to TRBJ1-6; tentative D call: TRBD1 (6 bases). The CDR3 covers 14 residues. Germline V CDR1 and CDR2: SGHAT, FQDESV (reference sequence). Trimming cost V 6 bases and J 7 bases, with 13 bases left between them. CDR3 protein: CASSSDSLNSPLHF. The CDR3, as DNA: TGTGCCAGCAGTTCGGACAGCCTGAATTCACCCCTCCACTTT. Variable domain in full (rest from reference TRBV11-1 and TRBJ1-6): EAEVAQSPRYKITEKSQAVAFWCDPISGHATLYWYRQILGQGPELLVQFQDESVVDDSQLPKDRFSAERLKGVDSTLKIQPAELGDSAMYLCASSSDSLNSPLHFGNGTRLTVT.

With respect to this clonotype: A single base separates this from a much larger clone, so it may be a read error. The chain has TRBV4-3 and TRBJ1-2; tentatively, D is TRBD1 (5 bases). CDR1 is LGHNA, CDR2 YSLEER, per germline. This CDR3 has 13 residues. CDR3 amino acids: CASSVGAKYGYTF. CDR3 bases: TGCGCCAGCAGCGTCGGGGCTAAGTATGGCTACACCTTC.

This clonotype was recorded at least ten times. The CDR3 here is CASSIPRKDTQYF. CDR3 nucleotide sequence: TGTGCCAGCAGCATCCCTAGGAAAGATACGCAGTATTTT. The gene calls are TRBV7-2 and TRBJ2-3, with D hard to call. With 5 bases removed from V and 5 bases from J, the gap between germline ends came to 11 bases. Germline loops: CDR1 SGHTA, CDR2 FQGNSA. The CDR3 spans 13 residues.

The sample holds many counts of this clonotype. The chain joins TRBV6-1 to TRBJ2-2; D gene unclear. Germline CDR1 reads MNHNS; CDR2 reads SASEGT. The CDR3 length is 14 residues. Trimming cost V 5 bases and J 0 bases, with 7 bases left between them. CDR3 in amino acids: CASSTIANTGELFF. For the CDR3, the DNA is TGTGCCAGCAGTACAATCGCGAACACCGGGGAGCTGTTTTTT.

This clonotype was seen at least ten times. The CDR3 is CAIRQGRTDTQYF. As DNA, the CDR3 is TGTGCCATCCGGCAGGGTCGGACAGATACGCAGTATTTT. This chain connects TRBV10-3 to TRBJ2-3; maybe TRBD1 (5 bases). Germline loops: CDR1 ENHRY, CDR2 SYGVKD. V lost 8 bases, J lost 3 bases, and 12 bases lay in between. The CDR3 is 13 amino acids.

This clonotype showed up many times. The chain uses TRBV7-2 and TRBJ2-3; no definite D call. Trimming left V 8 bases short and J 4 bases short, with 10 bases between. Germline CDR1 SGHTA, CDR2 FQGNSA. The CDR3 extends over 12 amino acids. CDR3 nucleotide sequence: TGTGCCAGCGGGTTCTCGCCAGATACGCAGTATTTT. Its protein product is CASGFSPDTQYF.

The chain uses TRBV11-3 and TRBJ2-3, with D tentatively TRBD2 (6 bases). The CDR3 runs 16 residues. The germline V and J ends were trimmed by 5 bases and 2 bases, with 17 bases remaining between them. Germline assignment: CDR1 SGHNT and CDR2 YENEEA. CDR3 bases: TGTGCCAGCAGCACTAGCCGGGGCGGGAACACAGATACGCAGTATTTT. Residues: CASSTSRGGNTDTQYF. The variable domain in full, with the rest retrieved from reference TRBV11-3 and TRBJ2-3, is EAGVVQSPRYKIIEKKQPVAFWCNPISGHNTLYWYLQNLGQGPELLIRYENEEAVDDSQLPKDRFSAERLKGVDSTLKIQPAELGDSAVYLCASSTSRGGNTDTQYFGPGTRLTVL.

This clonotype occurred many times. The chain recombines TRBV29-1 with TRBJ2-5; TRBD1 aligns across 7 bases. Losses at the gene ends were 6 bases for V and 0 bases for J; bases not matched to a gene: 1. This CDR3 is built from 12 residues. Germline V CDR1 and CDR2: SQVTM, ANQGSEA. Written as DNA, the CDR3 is TGCAGCGTCGGGACAGACCAAGAGACCCAGTACTTC. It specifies CSVGTDQETQYF.

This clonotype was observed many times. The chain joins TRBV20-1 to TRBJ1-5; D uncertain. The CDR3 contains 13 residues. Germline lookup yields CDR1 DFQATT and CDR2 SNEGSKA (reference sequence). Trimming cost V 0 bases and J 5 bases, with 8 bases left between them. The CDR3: CSAREAVDQPQHF. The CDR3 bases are TGCAGTGCTAGAGAGGCAGTTGATCAGCCCCAGCATTTT.

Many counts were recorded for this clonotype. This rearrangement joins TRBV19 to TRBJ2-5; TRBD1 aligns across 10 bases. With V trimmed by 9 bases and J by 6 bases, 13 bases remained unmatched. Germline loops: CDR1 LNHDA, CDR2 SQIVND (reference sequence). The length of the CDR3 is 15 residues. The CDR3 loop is CARRSGTGVSKTQYF. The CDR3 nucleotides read TGTGCCAGACGTTCCGGGACAGGGGTTTCAAAGACCCAGTACTTC.

CDR3 protein: CAWSDRGDTDTQYF. CDR3 nucleotide sequence: TGTGCCTGGAGCGATCGGGGGGACACAGATACGCAGTATTTT. This rearrangement joins TRBV30 to TRBJ2-3; TRBD2 agrees at 7 bases. The CDR3 length is 14 residues. Germline V gene sequence: CDR1 GTSNPN, CDR2 SVGIG (reference sequence). V lost 3 bases and J lost 2; bases outside the gene matches: 5.

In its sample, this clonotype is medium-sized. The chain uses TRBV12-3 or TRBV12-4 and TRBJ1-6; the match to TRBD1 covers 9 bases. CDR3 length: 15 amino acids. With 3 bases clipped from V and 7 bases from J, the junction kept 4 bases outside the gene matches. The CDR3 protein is CASSFLGQGNSPLHF. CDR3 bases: TGTGCCAGCAGTTTTTTGGGACAGGGAAATTCACCCCTCCACTTT.

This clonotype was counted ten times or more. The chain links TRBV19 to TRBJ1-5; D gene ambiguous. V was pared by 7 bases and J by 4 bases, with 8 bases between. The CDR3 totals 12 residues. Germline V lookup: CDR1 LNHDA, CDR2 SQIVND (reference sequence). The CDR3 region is CASTGRNQPQHF. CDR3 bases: TGTGCCAGTACAGGCCGAAATCAGCCCCAGCATTTT. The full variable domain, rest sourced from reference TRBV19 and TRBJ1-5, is DGGITQSPKYLFRKEGQNVTLSCEQNLNHDAMYWYRQDPGQGLRLIYYSQIVNDFQKGDIAEGYSVSREKKESFPLTVTSAQKNPTAFYLCASTGRNQPQHFGDGTRLSIL.

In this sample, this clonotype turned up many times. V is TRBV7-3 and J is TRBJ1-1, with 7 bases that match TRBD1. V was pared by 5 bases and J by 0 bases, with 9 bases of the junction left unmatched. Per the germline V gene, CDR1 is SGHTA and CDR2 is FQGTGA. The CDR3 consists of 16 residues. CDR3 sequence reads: CASSTSGGPMNTEAFF. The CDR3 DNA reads TGTGCCAGCAGCACCTCAGGGGGACCAATGAACACTGAAGCTTTCTTT.

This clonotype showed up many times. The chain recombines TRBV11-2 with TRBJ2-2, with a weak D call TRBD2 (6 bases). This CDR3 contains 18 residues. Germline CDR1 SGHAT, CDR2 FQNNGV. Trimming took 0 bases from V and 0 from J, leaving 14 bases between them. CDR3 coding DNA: TGTGCCAGCAGCTTAGATCAGGGCGGGACGGCGAACACCGGGGAGCTGTTTTTT. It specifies CASSLDQGGTANTGELFF. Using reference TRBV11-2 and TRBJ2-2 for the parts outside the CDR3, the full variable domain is EAGVAQSPRYKIIEKRQSVAFWCNPISGHATLYWYQQILGQGPKLLIQFQNNGVVDDSQLPKDRFSAERLKGVDSTLKIQPAKLEDSAVYLCASSLDQGGTANTGELFFGEGSRLTVL.

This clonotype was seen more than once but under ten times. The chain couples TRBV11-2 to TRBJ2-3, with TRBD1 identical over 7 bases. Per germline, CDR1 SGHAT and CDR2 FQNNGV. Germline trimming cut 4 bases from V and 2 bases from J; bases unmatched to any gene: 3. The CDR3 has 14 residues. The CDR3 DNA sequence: TGTGCCAGCAGCTGGGACAGATACACAGATACGCAGTATTTT. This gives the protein CASSWDRYTDTQYF. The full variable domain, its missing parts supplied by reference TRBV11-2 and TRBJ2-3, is EAGVAQSPRYKIIEKRQSVAFWCNPISGHATLYWYQQILGQGPKLLIQFQNNGVVDDSQLPKDRFSAERLKGVDSTLKIQPAKLEDSAVYLCASSWDRYTDTQYFGPGTRLTVL.

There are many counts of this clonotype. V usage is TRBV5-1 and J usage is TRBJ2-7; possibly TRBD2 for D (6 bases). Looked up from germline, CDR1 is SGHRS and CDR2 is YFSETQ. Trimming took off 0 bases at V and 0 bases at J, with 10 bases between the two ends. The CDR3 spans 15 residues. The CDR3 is CASSLGDSSSYEQYF. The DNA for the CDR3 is TGCGCCAGCAGCTTGGGGGACTCCTCCTCCTACGAGCAGTACTTC. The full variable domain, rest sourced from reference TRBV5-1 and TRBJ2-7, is KAGVTQTPRYLIKTRGQQVTLSCSPISGHRSVSWYQQTPGQGLQFLFEYFSETQRNKGNFPGRFSGRQFSNSRSEMNVSTLELGDSALYLCASSLGDSSSYEQYFGPGTRLTVT.

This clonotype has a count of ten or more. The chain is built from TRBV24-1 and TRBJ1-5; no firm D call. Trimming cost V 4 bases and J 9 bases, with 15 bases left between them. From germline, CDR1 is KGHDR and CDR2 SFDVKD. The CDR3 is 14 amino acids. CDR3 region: CATSERTAIRPQHF. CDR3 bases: TGTGCCACCAGTGAACGAACTGCAATCAGGCCCCAGCATTTT.

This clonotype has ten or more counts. The CDR3 DNA is TGTGCCAGCAGCTTGGTGCGGGGGGGAACTGAAGCTTTCTTT. It is translated as CASSLVRGGTEAFF. The rearrangement uses TRBV5-6 and TRBJ1-1; maybe TRBD1 (5 bases). There are 14 residues in the CDR3. Per the germline V gene, CDR1 is SGHDT and CDR2 is YYEEEE. V lost 0 bases and J 5 bases, leaving 11 bases between the germline ends. Complete variable domain (other parts from reference TRBV5-6 and TRBJ1-1): DAGVTQSPTHLIKTRGQQVTLRCSPKSGHDTVSWYQQALGQGPQFIFQYYEEEERQRGNFPDRFSGHQFPNYSSELNVNALLLGDSALYLCASSLVRGGTEAFFGQGTRLTVV.

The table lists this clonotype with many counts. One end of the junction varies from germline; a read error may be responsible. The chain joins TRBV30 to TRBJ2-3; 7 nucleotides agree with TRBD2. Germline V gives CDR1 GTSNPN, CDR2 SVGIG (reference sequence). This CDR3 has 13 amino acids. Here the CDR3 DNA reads TGTGCCGGGAGGGATTGGAACACAGATACGCAGTATTTT. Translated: CAGRDWNTDTQYF.

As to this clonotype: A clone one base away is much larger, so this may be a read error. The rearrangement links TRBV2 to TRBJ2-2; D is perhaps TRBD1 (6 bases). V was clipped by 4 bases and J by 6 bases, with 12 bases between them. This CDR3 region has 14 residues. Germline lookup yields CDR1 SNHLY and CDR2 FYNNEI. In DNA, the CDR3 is TGTGCCAGCAGTGGACAGGTGGCCTCCGGGGAGCTGTTTTTT. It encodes CASSGQVASGELFF.

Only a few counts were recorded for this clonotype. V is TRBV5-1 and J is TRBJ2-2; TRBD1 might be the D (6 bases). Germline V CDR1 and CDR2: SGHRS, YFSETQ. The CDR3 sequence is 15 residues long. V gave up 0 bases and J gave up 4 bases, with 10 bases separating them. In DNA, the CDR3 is TGCGCCAGCAGCTTGGCCACACAGGGCACCGGGGAGCTGTTTTTT. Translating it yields CASSLATQGTGELFF. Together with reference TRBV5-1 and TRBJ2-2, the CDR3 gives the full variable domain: KAGVTQTPRYLIKTRGQQVTLSCSPISGHRSVSWYQQTPGQGLQFLFEYFSETQRNKGNFPGRFSGRQFSNSRSEMNVSTLELGDSALYLCASSLATQGTGELFFGEGSRLTVL.

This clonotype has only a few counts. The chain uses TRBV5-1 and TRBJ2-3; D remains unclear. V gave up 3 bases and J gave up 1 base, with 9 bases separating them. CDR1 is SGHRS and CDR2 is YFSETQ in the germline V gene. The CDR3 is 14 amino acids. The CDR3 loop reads CASSSRQGTDTQYF. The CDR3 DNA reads TGCGCCAGCAGCTCGAGGCAGGGCACAGATACGCAGTATTTT.

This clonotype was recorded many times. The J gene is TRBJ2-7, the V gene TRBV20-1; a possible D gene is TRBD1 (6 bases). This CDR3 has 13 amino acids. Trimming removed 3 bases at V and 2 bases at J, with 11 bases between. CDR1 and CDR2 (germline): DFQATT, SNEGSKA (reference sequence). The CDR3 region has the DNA TGCAGTGCTAGCAGACAGGCGGCCTACGAGCAGTACTTC. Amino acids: CSASRQAAYEQYF.

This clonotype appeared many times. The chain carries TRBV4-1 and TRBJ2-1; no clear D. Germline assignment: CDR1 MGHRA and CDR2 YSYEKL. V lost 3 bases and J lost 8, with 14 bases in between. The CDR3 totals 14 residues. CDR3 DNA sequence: TGCGCCAGCAGCCAGCTGTTCCACGTCGATGAGCAGTTCTTC. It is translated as CASSQLFHVDEQFF.

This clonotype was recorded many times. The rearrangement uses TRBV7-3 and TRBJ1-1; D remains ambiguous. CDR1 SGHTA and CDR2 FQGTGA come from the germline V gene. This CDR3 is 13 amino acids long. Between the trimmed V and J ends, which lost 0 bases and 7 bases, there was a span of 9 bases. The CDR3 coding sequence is TGTGCCAGCAGCTTAACGGTATCGGGTGAAGCTTTCTTT. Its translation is CASSLTVSGEAFF.

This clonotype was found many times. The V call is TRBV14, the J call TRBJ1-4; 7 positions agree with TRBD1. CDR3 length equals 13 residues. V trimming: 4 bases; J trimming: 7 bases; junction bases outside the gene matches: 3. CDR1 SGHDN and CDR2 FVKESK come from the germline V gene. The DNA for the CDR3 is TGTGCCAGCAGCCGGGACAGAGCTGAAAAACTGTTTTTT. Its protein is CASSRDRAEKLFF.

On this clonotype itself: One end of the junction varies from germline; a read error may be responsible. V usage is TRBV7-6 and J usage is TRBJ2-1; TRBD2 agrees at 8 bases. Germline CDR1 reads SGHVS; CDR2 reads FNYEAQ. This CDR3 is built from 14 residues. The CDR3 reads CTSSLGLEYNEQFF. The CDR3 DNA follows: TGTACCAGCAGCTTGGGACTAGAGTACAATGAGCAGTTCTTC. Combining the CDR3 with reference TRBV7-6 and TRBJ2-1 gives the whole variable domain GAGVSQSPRYKVTKRGQDVALRCDPISGHVSLYWYRQALGQGPEFLTYFNYEAQQDKSGLPNDRFSAERPEGSISTLTIQRTEQRDSAMYRCTSSLGLEYNEQFFGPGTRLTVL.